The subject of this entry is one TCR beta chain. Its antigen is still unknown. The PCR ran on 60 Vbeta and 13 Jbeta primers. Some clones are missing from TCRdb's copy, which holds only in-frame ones; the method was immunoSEQ multiplex PCR. Here the sample table reports 80,000 to 100,000 clones. Deletions cut 5 bases from V and 2 bases from J, with 14 bases between. The CDR3 is 14 residues long. Germline V gene lookup returns CDR1 SQVTM and CDR2 ANQGSEA. The data were obtained in a study of cytomegalovirus exposure and HLA in healthy donors. Study results and caveats: As a later analysis showed, several of the most significant clusters appeared to be linked to common viral pathogens. In a later analysis, a genetic analysis reported fewer productive-TCR N-insertions in an Asian-associated ancestry cluster than the cohort average. Later analysis identified around 15,000 TCR beta sequences associated with HLA alleles, using a false discovery rate threshold of 0.05. Per a later analysis, HLA-associated TCR beta chains showed more clonal expansion than other, equally common TCR beta chains.

The TCR originated in a woman in her twenties or thirties in good health and CMV-seronegative. The V call is TRBV29-1, the J call TRBJ2-3, with a possible D match to TRBD1 (5 bases). Specimen: PBMCs. In nucleotides, the CDR3 is TGCAGCGTTTACAGGTCCCTTGCCACAGATACGCAGTATTTT. It is translated as CSVYRSLATDTQYF.